This TCR beta chain came from a study of T cells in Graves' hyperthyroidism and ophthalmopathy. The CDR3 length is 15 residues. Germline V lookup: CDR1 MDHEN, CDR2 SYDVKM. The V and J ends lost 2 bases and 0 bases respectively, with 11 bases between them. This clonotype was seen at least ten times. Its cognate antigen is unknown. TCR beta CDR3 region amplification was performed from RNA transcripts. HTBI primers drove first-round RT-PCR of the TCR CDR3. TCRdb recomputed calls from the multiplex PCR reads with MiXCR, one row per CDR3 protein. The sample includes about 400,000 distinct CDR3 sequences, around 15% seen only once; the top ten take under 30%. Each person with ophthalmopathy scored at least 3 on the Clinical Activity Score, reached NOSPECS grade 4 or higher, and had been ill under 3 months. Orbital computed tomography, thyroid ultrasound, serum thyroxine and TRAb, and clinical symptoms together informed the diagnoses.

Regarding the study as a whole: Researchers found most expanded thyroid clonotypes above 0.001 in blood as well.

V gene TRBV28 combines with J gene TRBJ2-7; a weak D match, TRBD2 (7 bases). What was sequenced was blood. The source of this sequence is a man aged 50 to 60 with Graves' ophthalmopathy. The CDR3 bases are TGTGCCAGCAGTTTAGCGGGGGCTAGCTCCTACGAGCAGTACTTC. Its protein is CASSLAGASSYEQYF.